These 4 T cell receptor beta chains came from one sample sequenced in a study of CD4 T cells in relation to SARS-CoV-2 and coronaviruses (dated by TCRdb to about 2021). CD4+ T cells from unexposed donors were collected before the COVID-19 pandemic (2011-2018). Following 10 days of culture, the EasySep CD4+ T cell isolation kit was used to isolate CD4+ T cells. The protocol used for the library was the immunoSEQ multiplex PCR assay. TCRdb provides this immuneACCESS table in a form limited to in-frame rearrangements. Some clones are lacking; in checked studies, under half of them reflect an unresolved V gene, and why the rest are absent is not known. This sample is represented by roughly 26,000 clones; roughly four fifths of them were singletons. The ten biggest clones cover 10% to 15% of the sample. The antigens these receptors bind are not known. Input material: CD4+ T cells from PBMCs, cultured in vitro. The receptors originated from a human donor in good health.

The chain carries TRBV19 and TRBJ2-3; D ambiguous. This CDR3 has 13 amino acids. The germline V gene has CDR1 LNHDA and CDR2 SQIVND (reference sequence). Trimming stripped 1 base from V and 6 bases from J, with 8 bases between. This CDR3 is CASSIGWADTQYF. The CDR3 DNA reads as TGTGCCAGTAGTATAGGGTGGGCGGATACGCAGTATTTT.

The chain couples TRBV28 to TRBJ1-4, with 7 bases aligning to TRBD1. CDR1 and CDR2 (germline): MDHEN, SYDVKM. V dropped 5 bases and J dropped 7; count of bases not matched to a gene: 7. The CDR3 totals 14 residues. CDR3 nucleotide sequence: TGTGCCAGCAGTATACAGGGGCAAAGTGAAAAACTGTTTTTT. Residues: CASSIQGQSEKLFF.

This chain connects TRBV4-3 to TRBJ2-3; either TRBD1 or TRBD2 may supply D (5 bases each). This CDR3 is 14 amino acids long. Trimming left V 1 base short and J 2 bases short, with 7 bases between. Germline CDR1 LGHNA, CDR2 YSLEER. The CDR3 loop reads CASSQGGNTDTQYF. The DNA for the CDR3 is TGCGCCAGCAGCCAAGGGGGGAACACAGATACGCAGTATTTT.

This chain uses TRBV7-2 with TRBJ2-3; maybe TRBD2 (5 bases). Looked up from germline, CDR1 is SGHTA and CDR2 is FQGNSA. This CDR3 comprises 12 residues. Trimming cost V 4 bases and J 7 bases, with 9 bases left between them. The CDR3 is CASSSGLYTQYF. CDR3 DNA: TGTGCCAGCAGCTCCGGACTTTATACGCAGTATTTT.